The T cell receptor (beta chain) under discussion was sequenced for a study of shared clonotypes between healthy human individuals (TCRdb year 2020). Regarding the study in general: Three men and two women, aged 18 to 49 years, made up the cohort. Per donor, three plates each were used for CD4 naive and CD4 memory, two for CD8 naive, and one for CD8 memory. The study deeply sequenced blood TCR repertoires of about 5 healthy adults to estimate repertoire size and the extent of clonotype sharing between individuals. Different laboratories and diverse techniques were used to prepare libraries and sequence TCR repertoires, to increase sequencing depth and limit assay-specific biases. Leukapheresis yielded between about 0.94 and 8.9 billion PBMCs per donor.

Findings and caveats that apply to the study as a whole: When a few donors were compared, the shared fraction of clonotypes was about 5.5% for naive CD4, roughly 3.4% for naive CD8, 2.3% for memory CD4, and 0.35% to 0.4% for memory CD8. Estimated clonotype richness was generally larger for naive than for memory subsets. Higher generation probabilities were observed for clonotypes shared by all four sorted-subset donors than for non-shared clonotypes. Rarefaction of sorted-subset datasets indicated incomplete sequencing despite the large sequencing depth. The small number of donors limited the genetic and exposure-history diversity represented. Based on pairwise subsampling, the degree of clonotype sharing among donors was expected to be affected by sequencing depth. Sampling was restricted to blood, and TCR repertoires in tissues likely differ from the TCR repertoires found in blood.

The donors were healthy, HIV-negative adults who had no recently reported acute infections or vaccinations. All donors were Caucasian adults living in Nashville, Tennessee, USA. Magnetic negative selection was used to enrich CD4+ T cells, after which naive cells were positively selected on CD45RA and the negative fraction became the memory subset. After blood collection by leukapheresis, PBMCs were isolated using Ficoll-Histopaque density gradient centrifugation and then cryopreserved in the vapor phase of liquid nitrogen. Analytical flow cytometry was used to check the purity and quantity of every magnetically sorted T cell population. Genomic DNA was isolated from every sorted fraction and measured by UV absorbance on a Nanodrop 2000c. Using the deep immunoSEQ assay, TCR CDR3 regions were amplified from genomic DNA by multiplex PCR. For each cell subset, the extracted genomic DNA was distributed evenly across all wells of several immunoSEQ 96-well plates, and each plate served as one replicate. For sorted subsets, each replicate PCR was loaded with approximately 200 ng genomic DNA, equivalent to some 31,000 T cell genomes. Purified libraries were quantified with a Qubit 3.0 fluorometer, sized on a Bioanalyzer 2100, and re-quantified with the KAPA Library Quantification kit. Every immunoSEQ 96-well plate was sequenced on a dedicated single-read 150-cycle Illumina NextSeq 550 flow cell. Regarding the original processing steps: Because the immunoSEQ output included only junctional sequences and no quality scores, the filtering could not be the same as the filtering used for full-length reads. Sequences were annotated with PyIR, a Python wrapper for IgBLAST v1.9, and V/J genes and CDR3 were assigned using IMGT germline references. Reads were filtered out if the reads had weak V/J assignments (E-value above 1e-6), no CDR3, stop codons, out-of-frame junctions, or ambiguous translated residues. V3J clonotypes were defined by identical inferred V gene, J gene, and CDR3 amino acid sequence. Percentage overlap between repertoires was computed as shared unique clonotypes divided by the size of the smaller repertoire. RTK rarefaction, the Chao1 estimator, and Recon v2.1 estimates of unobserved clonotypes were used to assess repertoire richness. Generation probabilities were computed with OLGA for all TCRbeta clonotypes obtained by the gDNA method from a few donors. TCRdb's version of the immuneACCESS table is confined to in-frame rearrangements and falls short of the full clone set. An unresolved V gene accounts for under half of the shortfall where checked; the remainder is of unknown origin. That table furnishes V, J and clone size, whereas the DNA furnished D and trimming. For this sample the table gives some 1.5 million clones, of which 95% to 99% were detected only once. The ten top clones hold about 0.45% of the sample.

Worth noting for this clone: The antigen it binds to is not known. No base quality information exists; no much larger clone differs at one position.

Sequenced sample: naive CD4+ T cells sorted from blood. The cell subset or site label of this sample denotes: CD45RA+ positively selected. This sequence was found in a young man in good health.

The CDR3 corresponds to CASSRGTSGSYEQYF. At the DNA level, the sequence is TGTGCCAGCAGCCGTGGGACTAGCGGATCCTACGAGCAGTACTTC. In this chain, TRBV14 is recombined with TRBJ2-7, with 11 bases in between that match TRBD2. The CDR3 runs 15 residues from the cysteine to the phenylalanine. Just CDR3 DNA is preserved here, 45 bases in frame from base 1. Per the germline V gene, SGHDN is the CDR1 and FVKESK is the CDR2. The junction shows trimming of 4 bases on V and 1 base on J, and the gene matches do not reach 3 bases of it.